This record covers a single TCR beta chain. Its antigen is not identified. This sample is part of a study of monozygotic twins with inflammatory bowel disease. Germline V gene lookup returns CDR1 SGHTA and CDR2 FQGNSA. The CDR3 sequence is 14 residues long. Points from the study as a whole: Healthy co-twins had higher TCRbeta inverse Simpson diversity than their IBD twins.

TCRdb reprocessed the 5' RACE reads and keeps a single row for each CDR3 protein, giving no DNA. This table holds 110,000 or so distinct CDR3 sequences. The sequencing sample was made of blood. The source is a human donor with ulcerative colitis or Crohn's disease, or a healthy co-twin of an affected twin (not recorded which). The chain carries TRBV7-2 and TRBJ2-1; TCRdb calls TRBD1, which cannot be checked without DNA. CDR3 region: CASSKGETYNEQFF.